What follows is one T cell receptor beta chain and its context. The TCR beta library used iRepertoire HTBI primers with Arm-PCR amplification of CDR3. TCRdb fed the multiplex PCR reads into MiXCR, producing one record per CDR3 protein. The table records a few hundred thousand distinct CDR3 sequences, roughly 24% of them present only once. Germline CDR1 SEHNR, CDR2 FQNEAQ (reference sequence). The CDR3 totals 17 residues. J lost 0 bases, V lost 3 bases, and 5 bases had no gene match. These data are taken from a study of regulatory T cells in long-lasting Graves disease. As for time point: persistent/refractory GD, antithyroid drugs over 5 years with positive TRAb. The TCR library used RNA extracted from PBMCs.

The receptor was derived from a woman aged 40 to 50 with Graves disease. The rearrangement links TRBV7-9 to TRBJ2-2; TRBD2 matches 9 bases. Material: peripheral blood mononuclear cells (PBMCs), obtained when the disease was refractory, from a patient treated with antithyroid drugs. CDR3 protein: CASSLASGTSNTGELFF. The DNA of the CDR3 is TGTGCCAGCAGCTTGGCTAGCGGGACGTCGAACACCGGGGAGCTGTTTTTT.